This TCR beta chain was sequenced in a study of tumour-infiltrating T cells in Burkitt lymphoma. Overall study: This cohort included all epidemiological subtypes of Burkitt lymphoma.

Profiling relied on immunoSEQ multiplex PCR, and the TCRdb table lists in-frame clones only, not all of them. The data show roughly 230 clones, nearly 98% seen once. The V gene lost 3 bases and the J gene lost 5 bases, with 10 bases spanning the gap. The CDR3 runs to 13 residues. Germline V lookup: CDR1 SEHNR, CDR2 FQNEAQ (reference sequence). The chain employs TRBV7-9 and TRBJ1-1; maybe TRBD1 (5 bases). Sequenced material: tumor tissue. The TCR originated in a human donor with Burkitt lymphoma. The CDR3 reads CASSLGGETEAFF. The DNA for the CDR3 is TGTGCCAGCAGCTTGGGGGGGGAAACTGAAGCTTTCTTT.